This T cell receptor (beta chain) appears in the sequencing data of a study of blood T cells in healthy people across ages. Staff drew around 10 milliliters of peripheral blood from each donor. Combining a sample-barcoded 5' primer with a J-beta primer mix, a second PCR ran for about 7 to 11 cycles. Every single cDNA molecule received a tag from a template-switch adaptor with 12 random nucleotides. TCRdb re-called the 5' RACE reads with MiXCR, one entry per CDR3 protein. The data contain over 600,000 distinct CDR3 sequences, about 56% of them singletons. V dropped 2 bases and J dropped 3; count of bases not matched to a gene: 5. The CDR3 has 16 amino acids. Germline V gene lookup returns CDR1 SGHRS and CDR2 YFSETQ. With regard to this clonotype: What it binds is not known.

Study-wide points: The fall in TCR beta diversity per million T cells was roughly linear with age. Long-lived donors carried more naive CD4+ cells and greater diversity than aged donors.

The V gene is TRBV5-1, the J gene TRBJ2-1; 10 nucleotides match TRBD2. This clonotype originated in a man in his forties in good health. The sequencing sample was made of blood. CDR3 nucleotide sequence: TGCGCCAGCAGCTTTTCTAGCGGGAGCCACTACAATGAGCAGTTCTTC. Protein sequence: CASSFSSGSHYNEQFF.